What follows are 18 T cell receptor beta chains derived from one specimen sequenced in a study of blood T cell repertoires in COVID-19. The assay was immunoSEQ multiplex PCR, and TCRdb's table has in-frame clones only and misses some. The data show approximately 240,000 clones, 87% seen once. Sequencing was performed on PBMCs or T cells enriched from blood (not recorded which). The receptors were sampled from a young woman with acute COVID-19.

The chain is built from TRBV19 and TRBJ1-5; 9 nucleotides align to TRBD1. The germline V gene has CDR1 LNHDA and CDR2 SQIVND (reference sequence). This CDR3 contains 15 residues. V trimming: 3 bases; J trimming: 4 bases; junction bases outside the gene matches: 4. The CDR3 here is CASSIGGTGNQPQHF. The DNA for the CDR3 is TGTGCCAGTAGTATTGGAGGGACAGGGAATCAGCCCCAGCATTTT. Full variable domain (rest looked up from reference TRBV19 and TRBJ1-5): DGGITQSPKYLFRKEGQNVTLSCEQNLNHDAMYWYRQDPGQGLRLIYYSQIVNDFQKGDIAEGYSVSREKKESFPLTVTSAQKNPTAFYLCASSIGGTGNQPQHFGDGTRLSIL.

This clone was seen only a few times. CDR3 sequence reads: CASSQGTEAEQYF. The CDR3 DNA follows: TGTGCCAGCAGCCAGGGGACAGAGGCCGAGCAGTACTTC. The J gene is TRBJ2-7, the V gene TRBV3-1 (or the pseudogene TRBV3-2); 7 bases match TRBD1. CDR1 LGHDT and CDR2 YNNKEL come from the germline V gene (reference sequence). With V trimmed by 3 bases and J by 6 bases, 5 bases remained unmatched. CDR3 length equals 13 residues.

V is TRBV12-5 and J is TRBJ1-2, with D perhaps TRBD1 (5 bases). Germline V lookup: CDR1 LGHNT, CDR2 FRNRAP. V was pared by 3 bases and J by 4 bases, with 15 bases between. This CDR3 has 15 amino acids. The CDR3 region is CASGFVTRESYGYTF. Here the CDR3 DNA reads TGTGCTAGTGGTTTCGTCACCAGGGAATCCTATGGCTACACCTTC.

In nucleotides, the CDR3 is TGTGCCAGCAGCGTAGCGGCTAGCGGGAATGCCAATGAGCAGTTCTTC. This codes for CASSVAASGNANEQFF. The chain is built from TRBV9 and TRBJ2-1; 9 bases match TRBD2. This CDR3 is built from 16 residues. The germline gives CDR1 SGDLS, CDR2 YYNGEE. The V and J ends lost 0 bases and 6 bases, in that order; junction bases with no gene match: 7.

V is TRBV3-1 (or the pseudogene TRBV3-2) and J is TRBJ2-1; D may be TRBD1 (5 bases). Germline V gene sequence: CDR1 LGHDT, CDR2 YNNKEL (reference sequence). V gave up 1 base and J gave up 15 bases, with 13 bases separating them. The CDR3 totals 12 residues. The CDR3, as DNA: TGTGCCAGCAGCCAAGGAGCTGGGGCCCGGTTCTTC. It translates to CASSQGAGARFF.

The CDR3 here is CASSLGPRGGDTEAFF. The CDR3 DNA is TGTGCCAGCAGCTTAGGACCTCGAGGTGGAGACACTGAAGCTTTCTTT. V usage is TRBV7-9 and J usage is TRBJ1-1; D is ambiguous. Germline CDR1 reads SEHNR; CDR2 reads FQNEAQ (reference sequence). V lost 1 base and J 3 bases, leaving 15 bases between the germline ends. This CDR3 is 16 amino acids long.

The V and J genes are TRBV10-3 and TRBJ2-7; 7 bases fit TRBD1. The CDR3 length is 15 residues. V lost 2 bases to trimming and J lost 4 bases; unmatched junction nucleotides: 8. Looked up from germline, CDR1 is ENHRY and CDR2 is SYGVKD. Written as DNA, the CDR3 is TGTGCCATCAGTGAGAGCAGGGGGTGGGAATACGAGCAGTACTTC. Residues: CAISESRGWEYEQYF.

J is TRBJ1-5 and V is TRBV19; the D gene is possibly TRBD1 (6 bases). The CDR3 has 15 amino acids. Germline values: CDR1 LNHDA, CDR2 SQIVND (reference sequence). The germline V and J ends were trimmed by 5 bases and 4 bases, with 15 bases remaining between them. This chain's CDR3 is CASSSTDSSNQPQHF. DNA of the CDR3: TGTGCCAGTAGTTCAACGGACAGCTCAAATCAGCCCCAGCATTTT.

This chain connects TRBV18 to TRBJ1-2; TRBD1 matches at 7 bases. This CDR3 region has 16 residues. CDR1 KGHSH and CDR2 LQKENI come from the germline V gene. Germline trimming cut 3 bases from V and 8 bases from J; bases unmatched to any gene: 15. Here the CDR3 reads CASSPDPTGKTGGYTF. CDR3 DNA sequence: TGTGCCAGCTCACCCGACCCGACAGGGAAGACGGGAGGCTACACCTTC.

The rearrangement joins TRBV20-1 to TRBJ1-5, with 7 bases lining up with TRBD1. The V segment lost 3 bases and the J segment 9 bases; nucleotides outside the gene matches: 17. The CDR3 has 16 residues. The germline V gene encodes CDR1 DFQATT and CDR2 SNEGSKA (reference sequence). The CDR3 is CSASNNGDSRFGPQHF. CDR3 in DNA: TGCAGTGCTAGTAACAACGGGGACAGTAGATTTGGGCCCCAGCATTTT.

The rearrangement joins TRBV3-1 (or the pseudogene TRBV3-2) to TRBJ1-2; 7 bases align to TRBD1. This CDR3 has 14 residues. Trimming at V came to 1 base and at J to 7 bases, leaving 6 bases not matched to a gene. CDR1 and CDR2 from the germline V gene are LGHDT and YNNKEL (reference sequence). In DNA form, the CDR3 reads TGTGCCAGCAGCCAAGGTGGGACAGTGTCTGGCTACACCTTC. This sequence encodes CASSQGGTVSGYTF.

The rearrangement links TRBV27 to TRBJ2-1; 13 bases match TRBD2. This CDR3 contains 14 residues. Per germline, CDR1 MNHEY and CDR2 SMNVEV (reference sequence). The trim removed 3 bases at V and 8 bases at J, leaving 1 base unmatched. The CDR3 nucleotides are TGTGCCAGCAGTTTCACTAGCGGGAGGGATGAGCAGTTCTTC. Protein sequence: CASSFTSGRDEQFF.

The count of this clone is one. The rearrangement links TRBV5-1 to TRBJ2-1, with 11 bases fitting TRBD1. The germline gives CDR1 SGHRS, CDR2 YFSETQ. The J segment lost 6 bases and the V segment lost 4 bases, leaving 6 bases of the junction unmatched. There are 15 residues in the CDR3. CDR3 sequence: CASSDRDRGGNEQFF. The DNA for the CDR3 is TGCGCCAGCAGCGACCGGGACAGGGGGGGCAATGAGCAGTTCTTC.

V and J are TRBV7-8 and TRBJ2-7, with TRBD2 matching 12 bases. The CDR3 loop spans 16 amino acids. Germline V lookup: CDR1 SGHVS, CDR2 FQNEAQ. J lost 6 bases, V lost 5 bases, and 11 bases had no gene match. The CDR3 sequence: CASSPGLAGLPSEQYF. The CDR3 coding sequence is TGTGCCAGCAGCCCAGGACTAGCGGGATTACCATCCGAGCAGTACTTC.

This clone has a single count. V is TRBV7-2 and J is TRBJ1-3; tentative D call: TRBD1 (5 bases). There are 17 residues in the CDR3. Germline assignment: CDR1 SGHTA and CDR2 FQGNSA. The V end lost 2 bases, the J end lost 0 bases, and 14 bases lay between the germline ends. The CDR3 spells CASSLMGGTYSGNTIYF. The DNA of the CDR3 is TGTGCCAGCAGCTTAATGGGGGGAACGTACTCTGGAAACACCATATATTTT.

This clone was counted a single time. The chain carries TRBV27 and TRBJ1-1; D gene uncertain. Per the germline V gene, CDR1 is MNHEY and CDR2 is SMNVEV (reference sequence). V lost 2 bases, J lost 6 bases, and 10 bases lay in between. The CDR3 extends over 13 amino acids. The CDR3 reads CASSLGEGSEAFF. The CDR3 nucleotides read TGTGCCAGCAGTTTAGGTGAGGGCTCTGAAGCTTTCTTT.

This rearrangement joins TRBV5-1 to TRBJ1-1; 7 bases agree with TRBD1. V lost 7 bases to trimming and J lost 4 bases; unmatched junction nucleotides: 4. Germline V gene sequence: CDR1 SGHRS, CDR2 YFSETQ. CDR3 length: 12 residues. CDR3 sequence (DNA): TGCGCCAGCCAAAGGGACAGCACTGAAGCTTTCTTT. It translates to CASQRDSTEAFF.

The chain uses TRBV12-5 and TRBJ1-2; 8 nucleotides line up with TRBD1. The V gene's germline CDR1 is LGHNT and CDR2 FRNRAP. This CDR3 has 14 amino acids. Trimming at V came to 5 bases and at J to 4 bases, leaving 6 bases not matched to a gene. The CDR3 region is CASGLTGGSYGYTF. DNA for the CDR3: TGTGCTAGTGGTCTTACAGGGGGATCCTATGGCTACACCTTC.